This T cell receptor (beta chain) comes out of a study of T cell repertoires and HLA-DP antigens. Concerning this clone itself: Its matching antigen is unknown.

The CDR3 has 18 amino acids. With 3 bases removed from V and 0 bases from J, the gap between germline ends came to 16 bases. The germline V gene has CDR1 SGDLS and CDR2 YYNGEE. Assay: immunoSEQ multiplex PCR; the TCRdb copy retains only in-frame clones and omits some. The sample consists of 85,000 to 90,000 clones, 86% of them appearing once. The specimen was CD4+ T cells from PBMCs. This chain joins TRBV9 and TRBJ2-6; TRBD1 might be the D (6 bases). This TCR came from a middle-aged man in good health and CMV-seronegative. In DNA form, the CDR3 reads TGTGCCAGCAGCGGGACGGGACATTTCAGCTCTGGGGCCAACGTCCTGACTTTC. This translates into CASSGTGHFSSGANVLTF. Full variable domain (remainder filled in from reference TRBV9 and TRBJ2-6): DSGVTQTPKHLITATGQRVTLRCSPRSGDLSVYWYQQSLDQGLQFLIQYYNGEERAKGNILERFSAQQFPDLHSELNLSSLELGDSALYFCASSGTGHFSSGANVLTFGAGSRLTVL.